The rows below give T cell receptor beta chains drawn from one sample of a study of OX40 agonist ivuxolimab in advanced cancers. The table came from immunoSEQ multiplex PCR; TCRdb's copy has only in-frame clones and leaves some out. The top ten hold over 7.5% of the sample, which has about 38,000 clones, around four fifths seen once. The specimen comprised CD4+ or CD8+ T cells sorted from blood, sampled in a trial of the OX40 agonist ivuxolimab. The receptors shown here come from an adult with an advanced solid tumor such as melanoma, head and neck, liver or kidney cancer. CDR3s include the opening cysteine and the closing phenylalanine or tryptophan. A D gene is named only where the DNA matches it firmly. Where a row states a size, it is once, few, many or the class of an expanded clone; other rows omit it.

d_gene,abundance,j_gene,v_gene,CDR3aa,CDR3nt
TRBD1,NA,TRBJ1-3,TRBV28,CASGTEAGNTIYF,TGTGCCAGCGGGACAGAGGCTGGAAACACCATATATTTT
NA,once,TRBJ1-1,TRBV12-5,CASGLGTLTMNTEAFF,TGTGCTAGTGGTTTGGGGACGCTGACCATGAACACTGAAGCTTTCTTT
TRBD2,once,TRBJ2-3,TRBV7-9,CASSLPNQTSGSVNTQYF,TGTGCCAGCAGCTTACCAAATCAGACTAGCGGGAGCGTAAATACGCAGTATTTT
NA,NA,TRBJ2-7,TRBV18,CASSPQSTYEQYF,TGTGCCAGCTCACCTCAGTCTACCTACGAGCAGTACTTC
TRBD1,NA,TRBJ2-2,TRBV11-3,CASSTGGGNTGELFF,TGTGCCAGCAGCACAGGGGGCGGGAACACCGGGGAGCTGTTTTTT
TRBD2,NA,TRBJ2-5,TRBV4-2,CASSSSATSLSQETQYF,TGTGCCAGCAGCTCGAGCGCGACTAGCCTTTCCCAAGAGACCCAGTACTTC
NA,NA,TRBJ1-1,TRBV5-5,CASSLETEAFF,TGTGCCAGCAGCTTGGAAACTGAAGCTTTCTTT
NA,NA,TRBJ2-7,TRBV6-5,CASGDRDFSYEQYF,TGTGCCAGCGGAGACAGGGACTTTTCCTACGAGCAGTACTTC
NA,NA,TRBJ2-7,TRBV6-5,CASSYSRTGTHYEQYF,TGTGCCAGCAGTTACTCGAGGACCGGGACGCACTACGAGCAGTACTTC
NA,once,TRBJ2-1,TRBV6-5,CASSPGWTNEQFF,TGTGCCAGCAGTCCGGGATGGACGAATGAGCAGTTCTTC
TRBD2,once,TRBJ2-3,TRBV5-5,CASTVPLAGGTDTQYF,TGTGCCAGCACCGTCCCTCTAGCGGGGGGTACAGATACGCAGTATTTT
TRBD1,NA,TRBJ1-3,TRBV10-3,CAIRQGATGNTIYF,TGTGCCATCAGGCAGGGGGCGACGGGAAACACCATATATTTT
TRBD1,NA,TRBJ2-7,TRBV5-5,CASSLAGTGAPYEQYF,TGTGCCAGCAGCTTGGCCGGGACAGGGGCCCCCTACGAGCAGTACTTC
TRBD1,NA,TRBJ1-1,TRBV5-1,CASSMETGDSTEAFF,TGCGCCAGCAGCATGGAGACAGGGGATTCCACTGAAGCTTTCTTT
NA,few,TRBJ2-7,TRBV19,CASSPGTWLEQYF,TGTGCCAGTAGTCCGGGGACATGGTTGGAGCAGTACTTC
TRBD1,NA,TRBJ2-3,TRBV5-6,CASSLEGQGGTGTQYF,TGTGCCAGCAGCTTGGAAGGACAGGGTGGTACAGGTACGCAGTATTTT
TRBD2,NA,TRBJ2-2,TRBV2,CASSEAGVFTGELFF,TGTGCCAGCAGTGAGGCGGGGGTTTTCACCGGGGAGCTGTTTTTT
TRBD1,NA,TRBJ1-2,TRBV11-2,CASSLTSGGRGYTF,TGTGCCAGCAGCTTAACCTCAGGGGGAAGAGGCTACACCTTC
NA,NA,TRBJ2-5,TRBV6-1,CASSATWGGETQYF,TGTGCCAGCAGTGCGACGTGGGGTGGAGAGACCCAGTACTTC
NA,NA,TRBJ1-4,TRBV18,CASSPTGGNEKLFF,TGTGCCAGCTCACCCACGGGAGGAAATGAAAAACTGTTTTTT
NA,NA,TRBJ2-7,TRBV28,CASSYPGTGYEQYF,TGTGCCAGCAGTTACCCGGGGACGGGCTACGAGCAATACTTC
TRBD1,NA,TRBJ1-6,TRBV6-1,CASSGSGTGSSYNSPLHF,TGTGCCAGCAGTGGAAGCGGGACAGGGAGCTCCTATAATTCACCCCTCCACTTT
NA,NA,TRBJ2-7,TRBV27,CASSGTPTSEQYF,TGTGCCAGCAGTGGGACTCCTACCTCCGAGCAGTACTTC
NA,NA,TRBJ2-7,TRBV18,CASSPRDGPYEQYF,TGTGCCAGCTCACCACGGGACGGCCCCTACGAGCAGTACTTC
NA,NA,TRBJ2-1,TRBV11-2,CASSSRGRGTYNEQFF,TGTGCCAGCAGCTCTCGGGGGCGGGGGACCTACAATGAGCAGTTCTTC
NA,NA,TRBJ1-2,TRBV7-9,CASSLGGNYGYTF,TGTGCCAGCAGCTTAGGTGGGAACTATGGCTACACCTTC
NA,NA,TRBJ1-1,TRBV28,CASSHPPAMNTEAFF,TGTGCCAGCAGCCATCCCCCTGCCATGAACACTGAAGCTTTCTTT
NA,NA,TRBJ1-5,TRBV2,CASSPRGGWDQPQHF,TGTGCCAGCAGCCCTCGAGGGGGTTGGGATCAGCCCCAGCATTTT
NA,NA,TRBJ1-1,TRBV5-5,CASSLEGNTEAFF,TGTGCCAGCAGCTTGGAAGGGAACACTGAAGCTTTCTTT
NA,once,TRBJ2-5,TRBV2,CASSESVSQETQYF,TGTGCCAGCAGTGAAAGTGTCTCTCAAGAGACCCAGTACTTC
TRBD2,NA,TRBJ2-1,TRBV29-1,CSVGLGGGGNEQFF,TGCAGCGTTGGACTCGGCGGGGGGGGCAATGAGCAGTTCTTC
NA,NA,TRBJ1-1,TRBV15,CATSRDLGGLNTEAFF,TGTGCCACCAGCAGAGATCTGGGGGGGTTGAACACTGAAGCTTTCTTT
NA,NA,TRBJ2-1,TRBV5-1,CASSLNSVAPYNEQFF,TGCGCCAGCAGCTTAAATAGCGTCGCCCCCTACAATGAGCAGTTCTTC
NA,once,TRBJ1-5,TRBV28,CASSWQGNQPQHF,TGTGCCAGCAGTTGGCAGGGAAATCAGCCCCAGCATTTT
NA,NA,TRBJ1-2,TRBV21-1,CASSLQLYGYTF,TGTGCCAGCAGCCTCCAACTCTATGGCTACACCTTC
NA,NA,TRBJ2-7,TRBV15,CATSRTLGDKGAGNEQYF,TGTGCCACCAGCAGAACCCTAGGGGACAAGGGCGCTGGAAACGAGCAGTACTTC
TRBD1,NA,TRBJ2-5,TRBV11-1,CASSLATPGQGAKQYF,TGTGCCAGCAGCTTAGCAACCCCGGGACAGGGTGCGAAGCAGTACTTC
TRBD2,NA,TRBJ2-1,TRBV5-1,CASSLPGTSGANEQFF,TGCGCCAGCAGCTTGCCGGGGACTAGCGGAGCGAATGAGCAGTTCTTC
TRBD1,NA,TRBJ1-2,TRBV5-4,CASSFGQGNGYTF,TGTGCCAGCAGCTTTGGACAGGGGAATGGCTACACCTTC
NA,NA,TRBJ2-7,TRBV12-5,CASGSGYEQYF,TGTGCTAGTGGTTCTGGCTACGAGCAGTACTTC
NA,NA,TRBJ2-7,TRBV4-2,CASSQEREQYF,TGTGCCAGCAGCCAAGAGAGGGAGCAGTACTTC
NA,once,TRBJ2-3,TRBV4-1,CASSQGRFTTDTQYF,TGCGCCAGCAGCCAAGGGAGATTTACCACAGATACGCAGTATTTT
NA,few,TRBJ1-1,TRBV11-2,CASSGRTYGEAFF,TGTGCCAGCAGCGGCCGGACGTATGGAGAAGCTTTCTTT
TRBD2,NA,TRBJ2-5,TRBV10-3,CAISETGGVETQYF,TGTGCCATCAGTGAGACGGGAGGGGTAGAGACCCAGTACTTC
NA,NA,TRBJ2-3,TRBV5-6,CASSFGGSFSTDTQYF,TGTGCCAGCAGCTTTGGGGGAAGCTTTAGCACAGATACGCAGTATTTT
NA,NA,TRBJ2-3,TRBV10-1,CASSESGHTQYF,TGCGCCAGCAGTGAGTCAGGGCATACGCAGTATTTT
NA,NA,TRBJ1-5,TRBV30,CAWSVHGGGQPQHF,TGTGCCTGGAGTGTACATGGGGGGGGACAGCCCCAGCATTTT
NA,NA,TRBJ2-7,TRBV6-6,CASRLDGTIYYEQYF,TGTGCCAGCAGACTAGATGGGACAATTTACTACGAGCAGTACTTC
TRBD2,NA,TRBJ2-3,TRBV29-1,CSVVLAGATDTQYF,TGCAGCGTTGTACTAGCGGGGGCCACAGATACGCAGTATTTT
NA,NA,TRBJ1-4,TRBV28,CASSLGGEGREKLFF,TGTGCCAGCAGTTTGGGGGGGGAGGGTCGTGAAAAACTGTTTTTT
NA,NA,TRBJ2-7,TRBV7-3,CASSLGEMNEQYF,TGTGCCAGCAGCTTAGGGGAAATGAACGAGCAGTACTTC
TRBD2,NA,TRBJ2-5,TRBV11-1,CASSPSGGHRGTQYF,TGTGCCAGCAGCCCGAGCGGGGGGCACCGAGGGACCCAGTACTTC